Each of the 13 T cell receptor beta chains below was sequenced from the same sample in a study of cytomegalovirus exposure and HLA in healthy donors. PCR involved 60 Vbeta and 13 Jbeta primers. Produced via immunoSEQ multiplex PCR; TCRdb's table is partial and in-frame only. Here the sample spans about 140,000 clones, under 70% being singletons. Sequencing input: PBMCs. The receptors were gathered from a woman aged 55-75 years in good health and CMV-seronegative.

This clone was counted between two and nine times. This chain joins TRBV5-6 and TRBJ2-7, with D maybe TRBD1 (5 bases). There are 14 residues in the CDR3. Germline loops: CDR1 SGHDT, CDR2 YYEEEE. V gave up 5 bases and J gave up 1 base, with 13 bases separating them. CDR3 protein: CASSSGHRSYEQYF. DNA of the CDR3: TGTGCCAGCAGTTCCGGACACCGATCCTACGAGCAGTACTTC.

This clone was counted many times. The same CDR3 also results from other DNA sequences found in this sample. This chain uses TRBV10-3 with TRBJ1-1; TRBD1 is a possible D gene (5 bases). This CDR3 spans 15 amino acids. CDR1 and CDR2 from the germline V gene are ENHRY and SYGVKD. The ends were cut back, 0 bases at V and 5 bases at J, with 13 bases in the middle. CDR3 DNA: TGTGCCATCAGTGAGTCGAGACTGGGGGGGACTGAAGCTTTCTTT. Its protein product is CAISESRLGGTEAFF.

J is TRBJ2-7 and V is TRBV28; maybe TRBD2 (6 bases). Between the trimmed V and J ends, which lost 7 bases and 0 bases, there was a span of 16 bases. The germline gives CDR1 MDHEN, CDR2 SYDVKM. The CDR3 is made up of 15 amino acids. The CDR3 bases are TGTGCCAGCACCCCCCCGGCGGGGAGCTCCTACGAGCAGTACTTC. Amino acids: CASTPPAGSSYEQYF.

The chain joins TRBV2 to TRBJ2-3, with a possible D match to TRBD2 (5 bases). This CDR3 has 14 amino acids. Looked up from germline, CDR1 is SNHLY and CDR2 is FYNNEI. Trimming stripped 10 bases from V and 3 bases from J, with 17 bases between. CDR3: CATSRPGGTDTQYF. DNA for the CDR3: TGTGCCACCTCAAGGCCTGGCGGGACAGATACGCAGTATTTT.

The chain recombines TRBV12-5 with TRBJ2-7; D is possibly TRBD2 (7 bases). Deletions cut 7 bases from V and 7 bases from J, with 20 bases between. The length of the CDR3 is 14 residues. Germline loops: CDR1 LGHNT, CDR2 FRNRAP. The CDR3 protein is CASAVGGGFGEQYF. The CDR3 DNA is TGTGCTAGTGCCGTGGGGGGGGGCTTTGGGGAGCAGTACTTC.

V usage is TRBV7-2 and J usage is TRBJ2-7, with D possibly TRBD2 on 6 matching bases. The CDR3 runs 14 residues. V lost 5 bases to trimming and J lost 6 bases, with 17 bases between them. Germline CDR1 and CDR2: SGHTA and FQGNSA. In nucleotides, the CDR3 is TGTGCCAGCAGCCAAGGGGACTTCGGGGGCGAGCAGTACTTC. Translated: CASSQGDFGGEQYF.

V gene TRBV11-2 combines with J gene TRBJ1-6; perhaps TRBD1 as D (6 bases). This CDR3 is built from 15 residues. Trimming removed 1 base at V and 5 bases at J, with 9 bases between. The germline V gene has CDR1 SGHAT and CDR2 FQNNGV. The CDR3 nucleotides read TGTGCCAGCAGCTTAGTCGGACAGAATAATTCACCCCTCCACTTT. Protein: CASSLVGQNNSPLHF.

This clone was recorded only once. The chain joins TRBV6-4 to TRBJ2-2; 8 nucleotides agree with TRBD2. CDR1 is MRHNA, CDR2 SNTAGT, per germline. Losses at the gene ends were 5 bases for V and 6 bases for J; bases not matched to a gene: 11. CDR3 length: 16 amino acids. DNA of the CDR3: TGTGCCAGCAGTCAGGTAAGGGGACTAGTCGCCGGGGAGCTGTTTTTT. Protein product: CASSQVRGLVAGELFF.

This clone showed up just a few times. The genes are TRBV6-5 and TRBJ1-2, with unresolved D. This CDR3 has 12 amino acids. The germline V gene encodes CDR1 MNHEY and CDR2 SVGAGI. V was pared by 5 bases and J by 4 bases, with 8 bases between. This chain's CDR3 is CASSAGSYGYTF. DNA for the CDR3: TGTGCCAGCAGTGCGGGGAGCTATGGCTACACCTTC.

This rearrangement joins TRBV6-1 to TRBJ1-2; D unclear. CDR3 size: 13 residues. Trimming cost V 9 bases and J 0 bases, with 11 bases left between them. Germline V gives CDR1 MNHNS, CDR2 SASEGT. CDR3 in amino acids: CASSSAPNYGYTF. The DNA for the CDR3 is TGTGCCAGTAGTAGCGCCCCTAACTATGGCTACACCTTC.

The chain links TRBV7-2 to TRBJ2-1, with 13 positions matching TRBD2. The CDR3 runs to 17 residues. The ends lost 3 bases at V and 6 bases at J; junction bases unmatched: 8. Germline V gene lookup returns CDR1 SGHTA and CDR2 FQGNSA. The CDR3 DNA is TGTGCCAGCAGCTTTCGGACTAGCGGGAGTTTTTTCAATGAGCAGTTCTTC. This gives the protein CASSFRTSGSFFNEQFF.

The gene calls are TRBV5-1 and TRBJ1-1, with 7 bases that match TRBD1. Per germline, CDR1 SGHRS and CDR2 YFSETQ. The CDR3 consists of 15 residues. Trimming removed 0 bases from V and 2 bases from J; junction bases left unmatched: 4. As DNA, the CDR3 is TGCGCCAGCAGCTTGGCCGGGACAGCAAACACTGAAGCTTTCTTT. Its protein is CASSLAGTANTEAFF.

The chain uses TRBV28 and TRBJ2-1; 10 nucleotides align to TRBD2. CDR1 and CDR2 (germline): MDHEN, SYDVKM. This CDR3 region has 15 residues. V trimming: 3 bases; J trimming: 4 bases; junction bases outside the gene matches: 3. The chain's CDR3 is CASSLVAGGYNEQFF. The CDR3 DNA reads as TGTGCCAGCAGTTTGGTAGCGGGGGGATACAATGAGCAGTTCTTC.